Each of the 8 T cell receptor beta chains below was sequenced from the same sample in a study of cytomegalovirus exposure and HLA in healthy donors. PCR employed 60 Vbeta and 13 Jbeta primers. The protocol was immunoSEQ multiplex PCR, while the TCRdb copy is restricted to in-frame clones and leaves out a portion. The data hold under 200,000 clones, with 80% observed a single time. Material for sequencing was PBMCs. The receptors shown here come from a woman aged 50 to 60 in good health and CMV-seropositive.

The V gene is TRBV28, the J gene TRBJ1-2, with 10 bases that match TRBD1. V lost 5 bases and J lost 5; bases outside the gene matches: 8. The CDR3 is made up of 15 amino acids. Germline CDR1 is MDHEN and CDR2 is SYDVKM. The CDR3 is CASSPSPGQGYGYTF. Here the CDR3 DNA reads TGTGCCAGCAGTCCATCGCCGGGACAGGGGTATGGCTACACCTTC.

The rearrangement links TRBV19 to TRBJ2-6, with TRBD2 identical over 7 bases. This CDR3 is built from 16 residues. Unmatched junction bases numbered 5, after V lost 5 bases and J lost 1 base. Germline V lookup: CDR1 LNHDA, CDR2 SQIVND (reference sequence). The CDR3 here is CASSPEGGSGANVLTF. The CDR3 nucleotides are TGTGCCAGTAGTCCCGAGGGAGGGTCTGGGGCCAACGTCCTGACTTTC.

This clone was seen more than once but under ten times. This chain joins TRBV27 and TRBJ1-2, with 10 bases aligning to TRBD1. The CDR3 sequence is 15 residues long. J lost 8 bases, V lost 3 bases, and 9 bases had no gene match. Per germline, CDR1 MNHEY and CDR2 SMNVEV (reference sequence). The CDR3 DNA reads TGTGCCAGCAGTTTGGTCGGGACAGGGGCGGGCGGCTACACCTTC. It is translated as CASSLVGTGAGGYTF.

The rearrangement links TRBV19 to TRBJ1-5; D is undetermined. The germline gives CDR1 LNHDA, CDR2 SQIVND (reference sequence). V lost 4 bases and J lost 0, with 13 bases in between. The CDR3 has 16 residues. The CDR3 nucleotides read TGTGCCAGTAGTACCCCGTCCCCCTATAGCAATCAGCCCCAGCATTTT. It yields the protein CASSTPSPYSNQPQHF.

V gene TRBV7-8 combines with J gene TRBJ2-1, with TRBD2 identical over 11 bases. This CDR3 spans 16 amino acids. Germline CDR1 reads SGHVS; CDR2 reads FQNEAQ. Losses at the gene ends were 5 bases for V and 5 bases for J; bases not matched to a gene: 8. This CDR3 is CASSAFSSGGHNEQFF. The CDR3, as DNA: TGTGCCAGCAGCGCCTTTTCTAGCGGGGGGCACAATGAGCAGTTCTTC.

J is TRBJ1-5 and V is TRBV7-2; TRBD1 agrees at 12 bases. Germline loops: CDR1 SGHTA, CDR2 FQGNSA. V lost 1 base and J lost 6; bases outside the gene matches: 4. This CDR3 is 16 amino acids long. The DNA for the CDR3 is TGTGCCAGCAGCTTAGGAGGGACAGGGGGCCTTCAGCCCCAGCATTTT. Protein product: CASSLGGTGGLQPQHF.

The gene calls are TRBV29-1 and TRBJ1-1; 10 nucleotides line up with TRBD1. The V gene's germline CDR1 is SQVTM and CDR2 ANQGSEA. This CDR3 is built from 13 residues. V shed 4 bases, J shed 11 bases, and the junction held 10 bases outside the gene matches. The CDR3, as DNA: TGCAGCGTTGCCCCGACAGGGGGCGTTGGGGCTTTCTTT. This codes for CSVAPTGGVGAFF. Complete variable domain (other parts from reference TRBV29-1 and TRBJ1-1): SAVISQKPSRDICQRGTSLTIQCQVDSQVTMMFWYRQQPGQSLTLIATANQGSEATYESGFVIDKFPISRPNLTFSTLTVSNMSPEDSSIYLCSVAPTGGVGAFFGQGTRLTVV.

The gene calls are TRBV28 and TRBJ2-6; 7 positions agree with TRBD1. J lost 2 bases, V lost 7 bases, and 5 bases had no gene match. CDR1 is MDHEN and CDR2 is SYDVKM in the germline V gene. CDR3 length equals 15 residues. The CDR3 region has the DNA TGTGCCAGCACGAACCAGGGGGCTGGGGCCAACGTCCTGACTTTC. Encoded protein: CASTNQGAGANVLTF.